The 25 T cell receptor beta chains below were found in one sample sequenced in a study of T cells after yellow fever vaccination. TCRdb reprocessed the 5' RACE reads via MiXCR and lists one record per CDR3 protein. The sample shows about 260,000 distinct CDR3 sequences, about 5.2% of them seen only once. The sample in question was CD4+ T cells sorted from PBMCs, obtained on the day of the yellow fever booster vaccination. Receptors were obtained from a man younger than 35 who received the YFV17D yellow fever vaccine.

This clonotype was observed a few times. J is TRBJ1-5 and V is TRBV5-1, with 7 bases lining up with TRBD1. Germline CDR1 SGHRS, CDR2 YFSETQ. J was trimmed by 0 bases and V by 6 bases; bases with no gene match: 15. This CDR3 has 18 amino acids. The CDR3 DNA reads TGCGCCAGCACCCGACAGGGAAGACGGATGTATAGCAATCAGCCCCAGCATTTT. Translation: CASTRQGRRMYSNQPQHF.

CDR3 region: CASSLYRGDEQYF. The CDR3, as DNA: TGTGCCAGCAGCCTGTACAGGGGAGACGAGCAGTACTTC. The chain has TRBV7-2 and TRBJ2-7; 7 bases are a match to TRBD1. V was clipped by 5 bases and J by 5 bases; unmatched bases: 6. Germline V gene sequence: CDR1 SGHTA, CDR2 FQGNSA. This CDR3 has 13 residues.

This clonotype turned up a few times. This rearrangement joins TRBV4-3 to TRBJ2-4; no clear D. CDR3 length equals 16 residues. The germline V gene encodes CDR1 LGHNA and CDR2 YSLEER. V dropped 0 bases and J dropped 1 base, with 10 bases sitting between them. The CDR3 DNA follows: TGCGCCAGCAGCCAAGATCCCCACGGGGCCAAAAACATTCAGTACTTC. Translating it yields CASSQDPHGAKNIQYF.

A remark on this clonotype: Relative to the germline gene, one junction end is altered; a read error may explain this. The V call is TRBV29-1, the J call TRBJ2-3; D perhaps matches TRBD1 (5 bases). Germline V CDR1 and CDR2: SQVTM, ANQGSEA. The CDR3 is 13 amino acids. CDR3 protein: CSVARARADRQYF. The CDR3 DNA is TGCAGCGTTGCCAGGGCAAGGGCAGATAGGCAGTATTTT.

This clonotype was recorded a few times. The V gene is TRBV6-6, the J gene TRBJ2-7; 8 bases map to TRBD1. The CDR3 sequence is 14 residues long. Germline V gene lookup returns CDR1 MNHNY and CDR2 SVGAGI (reference sequence). The trim removed 6 bases at V and 6 bases at J, leaving 10 bases unmatched. This CDR3 reads CASRKTGEGGEQYF. CDR3 DNA: TGTGCCAGCAGGAAGACAGGGGAAGGGGGCGAGCAGTACTTC.

Ten or more counts support this clonotype. The chain is built from TRBV5-1 and TRBJ1-2; a possible D gene is TRBD1 (5 bases). The CDR3 has 14 residues. The germline V and J ends were trimmed by 1 base and 8 bases, with 15 bases remaining between them. The V gene's germline CDR1 is SGHRS and CDR2 YFSETQ. The CDR3 DNA reads as TGCGCCAGCAGCTTGTCAGGGTATGGTCAAGGCTACACCTTC. Translation: CASSLSGYGQGYTF.

This clonotype came up many times. V and J are TRBV7-2 and TRBJ2-3; tentative D call: TRBD1 (6 bases). Germline loops: CDR1 SGHTA, CDR2 FQGNSA. The V gene lost 3 bases and the J gene lost 4 bases, with 17 bases spanning the gap. CDR3 length equals 16 residues. CDR3 region: CASSLLGGRSSDTQYF. CDR3 coding DNA: TGTGCCAGCAGCTTGTTAGGGGGACGGAGCTCAGATACGCAGTATTTT.

In this sample, this clonotype turned up a few times. A read error may account for a junction end that differs from germline. The chain uses TRBV5-1 and TRBJ2-6; D gene uncertain. The CDR3 loop spans 14 amino acids. Germline V gene sequence: CDR1 SGHRS, CDR2 YFSETQ. CDR3 protein: CASSLGTGANVLTF. The DNA of the CDR3 is TGCGCCAGCAGTTTGGGGACTGGGGCCAACGTCCTGACTTTC. Combining the CDR3 with reference TRBV5-1 and TRBJ2-6 gives the whole variable domain KAGVTQTPRYLIKTRGQQVTLSCSPISGHRSVSWYQQTPGQGLQFLFEYFSETQRNKGNFPGRFSGRQFSNSRSEMNVSTLELGDSALYLCASSLGTGANVLTFGAGSRLTVL.

This clonotype was counted many times. The gene calls are TRBV28 and TRBJ1-1, with 7 bases identical to TRBD1. Germline values: CDR1 MDHEN, CDR2 SYDVKM. There are 15 residues in the CDR3. The trim removed 7 bases at V and 3 bases at J, leaving 11 bases unmatched. The CDR3 sequence is CASTGPGTAHTEAFF. CDR3 nucleotide sequence: TGTGCCAGCACGGGCCCCGGGACAGCCCACACTGAAGCTTTCTTT.

The chain combines TRBV10-3 with TRBJ1-3; tentative D call: TRBD1 (5 bases). The V and J ends lost 5 bases and 0 bases respectively, with 14 bases between them. The CDR3 sequence is 16 residues long. CDR1 is ENHRY, CDR2 SYGVKD, per germline. The DNA of the CDR3 is TGTGCCATCAGTCCCACTCAGGGCCGCTCTGGAAACACCATATATTTT. As protein: CAISPTQGRSGNTIYF.

This clonotype showed up just a few times. The CDR3 protein is CSAREVGGTDTQYF. The CDR3 coding sequence is TGCAGTGCTAGAGAGGTTGGGGGCACAGATACGCAGTATTTT. This chain uses TRBV20-1 with TRBJ2-3, with unresolved D. The germline V gene encodes CDR1 DFQATT and CDR2 SNEGSKA (reference sequence). V lost 0 bases to trimming and J lost 1 base, with 8 bases between them. CDR3 length equals 14 residues.

This chain uses TRBV28 with TRBJ2-3; 10 positions agree with TRBD1. There are 15 residues in the CDR3. Germline lookup yields CDR1 MDHEN and CDR2 SYDVKM. Trimming cost V 10 bases and J 1 base; bases outside gene matches: 8. For the CDR3, the DNA is TGTGCCACCTGGAGGGACAGGGGACGCACAGATACGCAGTATTTT. The encoded protein is CATWRDRGRTDTQYF.

This clonotype was seen at least ten times. This sequence joins TRBV12-3 or TRBV12-4 and TRBJ2-2, with 10 bases lining up with TRBD1. V shed 3 bases, J shed 9 bases, and the junction held 19 bases outside the gene matches. CDR3 size: 19 residues. Written as DNA, the CDR3 is TGTGCCAGCAGTTTCCCTGACAGGGGGCGTGCAGAACCCCGGTGGGAGCTGTTTTTT. Protein product: CASSFPDRGRAEPRWELFF.

This clonotype was seen repeatedly, ten times or more. The rearrangement joins TRBV20-1 to TRBJ1-1, with a weak D call TRBD1 (6 bases). V was shortened by 0 bases and J by 6 bases, with 20 bases between the two germline ends. The CDR3 consists of 16 residues. Germline lookup yields CDR1 DFQATT and CDR2 SNEGSKA (reference sequence). CDR3 DNA sequence: TGCAGTGCTAGAGAATTAAGGGGGGCCTCGACCCCTGAAGCTTTCTTT. As protein: CSARELRGASTPEAFF.

This clonotype was detected only a few times. The V call is TRBV5-5, the J call TRBJ1-6, with TRBD1 identical over 7 bases. From germline, CDR1 is SGHKS and CDR2 YYEKEE (reference sequence). The V and J ends lost 3 bases and 8 bases, in that order; junction bases with no gene match: 8. The CDR3 covers 15 residues. CDR3 region: CASSWGQRAYSPLHF. The CDR3, as DNA: TGTGCCAGCAGCTGGGGACAGCGTGCTTATTCACCCCTCCACTTT.

This clonotype was observed a few times. The V gene is TRBV20-1, the J gene TRBJ2-7; TRBD1 might be the D (6 bases). The CDR3 is 13 residues long. CDR1 DFQATT and CDR2 SNEGSKA come from the germline V gene (reference sequence). V lost 2 bases and J lost 3, with 11 bases in between. The CDR3 sequence: CSARYRTDYEQYF. The CDR3 nucleotides read TGCAGTGCTAGATATAGGACAGACTACGAGCAGTACTTC.

The CDR3 DNA follows: TGTGCCAGCAGTGAACTTAGGGGGAGCACTGAAGCTTTCTTT. This sequence encodes CASSELRGSTEAFF. The gene calls are TRBV6-1 and TRBJ1-1, with D possibly being TRBD1 (6 bases). V was shortened by 2 bases and J by 4 bases, with 11 bases between the two germline ends. The CDR3 is 14 residues long. Per the germline V gene, CDR1 is MNHNS and CDR2 is SASEGT.

The chain carries TRBV2 and TRBJ2-7; 7 nucleotides line up with TRBD1. V was clipped by 7 bases and J by 6 bases; unmatched bases: 9. The CDR3 is made up of 13 amino acids. Germline V gene sequence: CDR1 SNHLY, CDR2 FYNNEI. The DNA for the CDR3 is TGTGCCAGCATTTTGATGCCAGGGGGCGAGCAGTACTTC. Residues: CASILMPGGEQYF.

The V call is TRBV2, the J call TRBJ1-1; D is uncertain. There are 15 residues in the CDR3. Germline CDR1 is SNHLY and CDR2 is FYNNEI. V was shortened by 5 bases and J by 0 bases, with 13 bases between the two germline ends. For the CDR3, the DNA is TGTGCCAGCAGTCGGAGCGTATCGCTGAACACTGAAGCTTTCTTT. Amino acid sequence: CASSRSVSLNTEAFF. Drawing the rest from reference TRBV2 and TRBJ1-1, the complete variable domain is EPEVTQTPSHQVTQMGQEVILRCVPISNHLYFYWYRQILGQKVEFLVSFYNNEISEKSEIFDDQFSVERPDGSNFTLKIRSTKLEDSAMYFCASSRSVSLNTEAFFGQGTRLTVV.

This clonotype was counted at least ten times. The chain carries TRBV7-2 and TRBJ2-3; D may be TRBD2 (5 bases). Germline lookup yields CDR1 SGHTA and CDR2 FQGNSA. The CDR3 is 14 residues long. Trimming removed 0 bases at V and 2 bases at J, with 6 bases between. The CDR3 region has the DNA TGTGCCAGCAGCTTAGCCGGGGTCACAGATACGCAGTATTTT. It translates to CASSLAGVTDTQYF.

In this sample, this clonotype turned up many times. The CDR3 protein is CASSFTGAKNIQYF. CDR3 nucleotide sequence: TGTGCCAGCAGCTTTACGGGGGCCAAAAACATTCAGTACTTC. The chain employs TRBV5-6 and TRBJ2-4; weak D call: TRBD2 (5 bases). There are 14 residues in the CDR3. V shed 2 bases and J shed 1 base, with 7 bases lying between them. Germline values: CDR1 SGHDT, CDR2 YYEEEE.

The genes are TRBV2 and TRBJ2-1; D perhaps matches TRBD1 (5 bases). V lost 4 bases and J lost 15, with 16 bases in between. Germline CDR1 is SNHLY and CDR2 is FYNNEI. The CDR3 spans 12 residues. The CDR3: CASSGRDRIGFF. The DNA for the CDR3 is TGTGCCAGCAGTGGCAGGGATCGGATAGGGTTCTTC.

This clonotype was seen at least ten times. V gene TRBV27 combines with J gene TRBJ2-7, with 12 bases aligning to TRBD1. CDR3 length: 16 residues. The junction had 7 bases not matched to a gene; V was cut back by 5 bases and J by 2 bases. Germline values: CDR1 MNHEY, CDR2 SMNVEV (reference sequence). The DNA of the CDR3 is TGTGCCAGCAGTGCGGGACAGGGGGCCCTCGCCTACGAGCAGTACTTC. Translation gives CASSAGQGALAYEQYF.

V gene TRBV7-3 combines with J gene TRBJ2-7, with TRBD1 matching over 7 bases. CDR3 size: 13 residues. V trimming: 3 bases; J trimming: 3 bases; junction bases outside the gene matches: 2. Germline loops: CDR1 SGHTA, CDR2 FQGTGA. The CDR3 spells CASSFDRDYEQYF. The CDR3 bases are TGTGCCAGCAGCTTTGACAGGGACTACGAGCAGTACTTC.

In this sample, this clonotype turned up many times. The chain is built from TRBV7-2 and TRBJ2-7, with D perhaps matching TRBD2 (6 bases). Germline V gene lookup returns CDR1 SGHTA and CDR2 FQGNSA. The ends were cut back, 5 bases at V and 5 bases at J, with 16 bases in the middle. This CDR3 comprises 14 residues. This CDR3 is CASSLPSGANEQYF. The DNA of the CDR3 is TGTGCCAGCAGCCTCCCCTCGGGAGCCAACGAGCAGTACTTC. Drawing the rest from reference TRBV7-2 and TRBJ2-7, the complete variable domain is GAGVSQSPSNKVTEKGKDVELRCDPISGHTALYWYRQSLGQGLEFLIYFQGNSAPDKSGLPSDRFSAERTGGSVSTLTIQRTQQEDSAVYLCASSLPSGANEQYFGPGTRLTVT.